This is a list of T cell receptor beta chains from one sample in a study of blood T cell repertoires in COVID-19. Sequenced by immunoSEQ multiplex PCR; TCRdb stores in-frame clones only, minus some. Of around 84,000 clones listed, roughly 77% were seen once; the top ten hold around 5%. Sequencing was done on a sample of peripheral blood. The receptors come from a man aged 45-65 years with active or convalescent COVID-19. CDR3s include the opening cysteine and the closing phenylalanine or tryptophan. The order of the fields is J gene, D gene, V gene, clone size, CDR3 DNA, CDR3 protein. The D gene is left open where the match is weak. Clone size is given for some rows only: seen once, a few or many times, or a class if the clone is expanded.

TRBJ1-1,NA,TRBV9,NA,TGTGCCAGCCCTTCCGCGGCGGAGGGAGCTTTCTTT,CASPSAAEGAFF
TRBJ2-1,TRBD2,TRBV24-1,NA,TGTGCCACCAGTGATCCCTCAGATGGTAGCGGGAGAGACAATGAGCAGTTCTTC,CATSDPSDGSGRDNEQFF
TRBJ1-1,NA,TRBV6-5,NA,TGTGCCAGCGTGAGGGATGGATTGAGTGAAGCTTTCTTT,CASVRDGLSEAFF
TRBJ1-5,NA,TRBV7-2,NA,TGTGCCAGCAGCATAACGGCAGGGCCCACTCAGCCCCAGCATTTT,CASSITAGPTQPQHF
TRBJ1-6,TRBD1,TRBV11-1,NA,TGTGCCAGCAGCTTCCGGACAGGGGATTCACCCCTCCACTTT,CASSFRTGDSPLHF
TRBJ2-7,NA,TRBV6-6,NA,TGTGCCAGCAGTACAGGACAGAGGACCTACGAGCAGTACTTC,CASSTGQRTYEQYF
TRBJ2-1,NA,TRBV10-3,NA,TGTGCCATCACCACCGGGGGTTCCTACAATGAGCAGTTCTTC,CAITTGGSYNEQFF
TRBJ1-1,NA,TRBV12-5,once,TGTGCTAGTGGTTTACAGGTAATGGGGCCCGCTTTCTTT,CASGLQVMGPAFF
TRBJ2-3,NA,TRBV11-1,NA,TGTGCCAGCAGCTTAGCGGGGGGGCCGGATACGCAGTATTTT,CASSLAGGPDTQYF
TRBJ1-5,NA,TRBV5-6,NA,TGTGCCAGCAGCTTAGGAGACCGGCGGCATCAGCCCCAGCATTTT,CASSLGDRRHQPQHF
TRBJ2-3,NA,TRBV10-3,NA,TGTGCCATATTGAGGCGGGGGCTGGAGGATACGCAGTATTTT,CAILRRGLEDTQYF
TRBJ2-1,TRBD2,TRBV9,NA,TGTGCCAGCAGCGGATTCTCGGGCGGGGGGGCGAATGAGCAGTTCTTC,CASSGFSGGGANEQFF
TRBJ2-1,TRBD2,TRBV6-2/TRBV6-3,NA,TGTGCCAGCAGCCAAAGCGGGGGGTCCTCCTACAATGAGCAGTTCTTC,CASSQSGGSSYNEQFF
TRBJ1-2,TRBD1,TRBV3-1/TRBV3-2,once,TGTGCCAGCAGCCACCAAAAGGGACAGCGAAACGTCACCTATGGCTACACCTTC,CASSHQKGQRNVTYGYTF
TRBJ2-3,TRBD2,TRBV11-2,NA,TGTGCCAGCAGCTTGCCCGGGGGGGATACGCAGTATTTT,CASSLPGGDTQYF
TRBJ1-4,NA,TRBV5-4,NA,TGTGCCAGCAGAGATGGACGGGCAGGGTTTGAAAAACTGTTTTTT,CASRDGRAGFEKLFF
TRBJ2-5,TRBD2,TRBV7-3,NA,TGTGCCAGCAGCCCCACTAGCGGGTGGCAAGAGACCCAGTACTTC,CASSPTSGWQETQYF
TRBJ2-5,TRBD1,TRBV5-4,NA,TGTGCCAGCAGCCGGACGGGACAGGGCGAGGAGACCCAGTACTTC,CASSRTGQGEETQYF
TRBJ1-4,NA,TRBV4-3,NA,TGCGCCAGCAGCCAAGGGCTTACGCAGTACAATGAAAAACTGTTTTTT,CASSQGLTQYNEKLFF
TRBJ2-7,NA,TRBV6-5,few,TGTGCCAGCAGTTACAAGGCGGCAGACGAGCAGTACTTC,CASSYKAADEQYF
TRBJ1-1,NA,TRBV29-1,NA,TGCAGCGCCGACAAGAACACTGAAGCTTTCTTT,CSADKNTEAFF
TRBJ2-3,TRBD2,TRBV6-1,NA,TGTGCCAGCAGTGAGGGACCAGGGCGGGGGGATACGCAGTATTTT,CASSEGPGRGDTQYF
TRBJ1-1,NA,TRBV11-2,once,TGTGCCAGCAGCTTAGGAGGGCAGGTCACTGAAGCTTTCTTT,CASSLGGQVTEAFF
TRBJ1-6,NA,TRBV6-5,once,TGTGCCAGCAGTTATAGGGACAAGGGATCACCCCTCCACTTT,CASSYRDKGSPLHF
TRBJ1-1,TRBD1,TRBV12-3/TRBV12-4,NA,TGTGCCAGCAGCCTAGGGGGCAACACTGAAGCTTTCTTT,CASSLGGNTEAFF
TRBJ2-7,TRBD1,TRBV5-5,NA,TGTGCCAGCAGCTTGGTGGGGACAGGGAGGCACGAGCAGTACTTC,CASSLVGTGRHEQYF
TRBJ2-1,TRBD2,TRBV7-6,once,TGTGCCAGCAGTCTAGCGTCTAGCGGGGGGGCAAATGAGCAGTTCTTC,CASSLASSGGANEQFF
TRBJ1-1,NA,TRBV20-1,NA,TGCAGTGCTCCCTACAGGGCTGAAGCTTTCTTT,CSAPYRAEAFF
TRBJ1-6,NA,TRBV30,few,TGTGCCTGGAGTCGGTACAGGGACTATAATTCACCCCTCCACTTT,CAWSRYRDYNSPLHF
TRBJ1-5,NA,TRBV19,NA,TGTGCCAGTAGCCTTAGGACAGATAGCAATCAGCCCCAGCATTTT,CASSLRTDSNQPQHF
TRBJ2-7,NA,TRBV7-9,many,TGTGCCAGCAGCCCGATGGACAATTTTGTGCAGTACTTC,CASSPMDNFVQYF
TRBJ2-7,NA,TRBV19,NA,TGTGCCAGTAGTACCCTGGGGACGGCGGGGGAGCAGTACTTC,CASSTLGTAGEQYF
TRBJ2-1,TRBD2,TRBV3-1/TRBV3-2,NA,TGTGCCAGCAGCCAAGCGAGAGTAGCGGGGGGATATACCTACAATGAGCAGTTCTTC,CASSQARVAGGYTYNEQFF
TRBJ2-5,TRBD2,TRBV6-5,NA,TGTGCCAGCAGTTATCTAGCGGGGCAAGAGACCCAGTACTTC,CASSYLAGQETQYF
TRBJ2-7,TRBD1,TRBV6-5,NA,TGTGCCAGCAGTTACCCCACGGGACAGGGGTACGAGCAGTACTTC,CASSYPTGQGYEQYF
TRBJ2-2,NA,TRBV18,NA,TGTGCCAGCTCACCACCGATCGGCGGGTCGAACACCGGGGAGCTGTTTTTT,CASSPPIGGSNTGELFF
TRBJ1-3,NA,TRBV7-2,NA,TGTGCCAGCAGCTTCAGGGGAACCTCCTCTGGAAACACCATATATTTT,CASSFRGTSSGNTIYF
TRBJ2-3,NA,TRBV4-1,NA,TGCGCCAGCAGCCGTATGCGGGACTTCAGCACAGATACGCAGTATTTT,CASSRMRDFSTDTQYF
TRBJ1-2,TRBD1,TRBV11-1,NA,TGTGCCAGCAGCATACAGGGGGATGGCTACACCTTC,CASSIQGDGYTF
TRBJ2-3,NA,TRBV19,NA,TGTGCCAGTAGATGGGGCGGCACAGATACGCAGTATTTT,CASRWGGTDTQYF
TRBJ1-5,NA,TRBV29-1,NA,TGCAGCGTTCGAAAAGGGGGGGGCCAGCCCCAGCATTTT,CSVRKGGGQPQHF
TRBJ2-5,NA,TRBV7-3,NA,TGTGCCAGCAGCCTCGGGGGTATCCAAGAGACCCAGTACTTC,CASSLGGIQETQYF
TRBJ2-2,NA,TRBV6-5,NA,TGTGCCAGCAGCGGTCCCGAGAACACCGGGGAGCTGTTTTTT,CASSGPENTGELFF
TRBJ1-3,TRBD1,TRBV19,NA,TGTGCCAGTACCCCGGACAGGGTACCCGGAAACACCATATATTTT,CASTPDRVPGNTIYF
TRBJ2-7,NA,TRBV21-1,NA,TGTGCCAGCAGCAATTACAAGACTAGCGGGGGACCCTACGAGCAGTACTTC,CASSNYKTSGGPYEQYF
TRBJ1-2,NA,TRBV9,NA,TGTGCCAGCAGCGTAGATCGGGGGGGCTACACCTTC,CASSVDRGGYTF
TRBJ2-1,TRBD1,TRBV19,NA,TGTGCCAGTAGTGTGACAGGGGGAATGAATGAGCAGTTCTTC,CASSVTGGMNEQFF
TRBJ2-5,TRBD2,TRBV6-2/TRBV6-3,NA,TGTGCCAGCAGCCAGCGGGGCGAACAAGAGACCCAGTACTTC,CASSQRGEQETQYF
TRBJ1-1,NA,TRBV21-1,NA,TGTGCCAGCAGCAATTCTAACAGATTGAACACTGAAGCTTTCTTT,CASSNSNRLNTEAFF
TRBJ1-3,NA,TRBV6-1,NA,TGTGCCAGCAGTGAAGCCCACAGGGCTAGCTCTGGAAACACCATATATTTT,CASSEAHRASSGNTIYF
TRBJ2-3,TRBD2,TRBV27,NA,TGTGCCAGCAGTTTGGGGCCAATGAGCGGGGCAGATACGCAGTATTTT,CASSLGPMSGADTQYF
TRBJ1-3,TRBD1,TRBV9,NA,TGTGCCAGCAGCGACCGGGACAGGGGCCCAAGCTCTGGAAACACCATATATTTT,CASSDRDRGPSSGNTIYF
TRBJ2-7,NA,TRBV6-5,NA,TGTGCCAGCAGTCCCGGGCCGGGAACCTACGAGCAGTACTTC,CASSPGPGTYEQYF
TRBJ2-4,TRBD1,TRBV5-4,NA,TGTGCCAGCAGCTTGGGACAGGGGGCATCCAAAAACATTCAGTACTTC,CASSLGQGASKNIQYF
TRBJ1-5,NA,TRBV30,NA,TGTGCCTGGAGTCTACAGAATAGCAATCAGCCCCAGCATTTT,CAWSLQNSNQPQHF
TRBJ1-1,NA,TRBV2,NA,TGTGCCAGCAGTTACCACCCCGGGACTAACACTGAAGCTTTCTTT,CASSYHPGTNTEAFF
TRBJ2-7,TRBD2,TRBV7-2,few,TGTGCCAGCAGCTTCGGGACTAGCTTTTTTGTGGGTGAGCAGTACTTC,CASSFGTSFFVGEQYF
TRBJ2-4,TRBD2,TRBV15,NA,TGTGCCACCAGCAGAGAACCGGGACTAGCGGGGAATAACATTCAGTACTTC,CATSREPGLAGNNIQYF